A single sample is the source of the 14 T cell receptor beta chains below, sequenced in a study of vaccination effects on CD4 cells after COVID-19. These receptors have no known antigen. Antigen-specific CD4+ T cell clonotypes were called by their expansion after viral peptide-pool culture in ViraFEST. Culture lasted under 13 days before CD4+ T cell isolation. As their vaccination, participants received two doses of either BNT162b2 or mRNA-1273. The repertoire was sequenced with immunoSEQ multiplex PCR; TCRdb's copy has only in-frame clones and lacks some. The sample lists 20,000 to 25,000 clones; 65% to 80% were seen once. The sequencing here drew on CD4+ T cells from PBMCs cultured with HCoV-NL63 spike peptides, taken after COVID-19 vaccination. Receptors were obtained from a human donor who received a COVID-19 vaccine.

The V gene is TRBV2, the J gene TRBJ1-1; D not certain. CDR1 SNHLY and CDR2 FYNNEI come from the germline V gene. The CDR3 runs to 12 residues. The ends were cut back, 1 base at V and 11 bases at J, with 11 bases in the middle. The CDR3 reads CASSEDGQLAFF. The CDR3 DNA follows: TGTGCCAGCAGTGAAGATGGGCAGTTGGCTTTCTTT. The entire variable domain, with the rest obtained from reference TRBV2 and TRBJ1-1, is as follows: EPEVTQTPSHQVTQMGQEVILRCVPISNHLYFYWYRQILGQKVEFLVSFYNNEISEKSEIFDDQFSVERPDGSNFTLKIRSTKLEDSAMYFCASSEDGQLAFFGQGTRLTVV.

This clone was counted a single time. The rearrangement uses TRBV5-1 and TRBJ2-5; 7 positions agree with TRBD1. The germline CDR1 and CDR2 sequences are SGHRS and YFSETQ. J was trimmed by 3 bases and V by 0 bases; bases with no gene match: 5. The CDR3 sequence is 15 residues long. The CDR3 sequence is CASSLGSGGEETQYF. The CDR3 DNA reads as TGCGCCAGCAGCTTGGGGTCAGGGGGTGAAGAGACCCAGTACTTC.

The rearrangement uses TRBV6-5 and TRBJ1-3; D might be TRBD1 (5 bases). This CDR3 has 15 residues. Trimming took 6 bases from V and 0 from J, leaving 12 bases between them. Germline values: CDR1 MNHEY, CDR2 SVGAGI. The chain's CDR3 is CASSITGVSGNTIYF. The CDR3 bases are TGTGCCAGCAGCATTACAGGCGTCTCTGGAAACACCATATATTTT.

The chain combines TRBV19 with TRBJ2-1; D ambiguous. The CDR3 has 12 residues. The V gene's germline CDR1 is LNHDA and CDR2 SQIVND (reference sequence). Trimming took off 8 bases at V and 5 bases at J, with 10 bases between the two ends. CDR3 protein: CASFNRDNEQFF. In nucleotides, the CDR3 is TGTGCCAGTTTTAACCGGGACAATGAGCAGTTCTTC.

DNA for the CDR3: TGTGCCAGCAGCGTTTATCGTGCAGGGGGTGCCGAGCAGTACTTC. Residues: CASSVYRAGGAEQYF. This rearrangement joins TRBV27 to TRBJ2-7, with TRBD1 matching over 7 bases. Germline-derived CDR1 and CDR2 are MNHEY and SMNVEV (reference sequence). J was trimmed by 6 bases and V by 6 bases; bases with no gene match: 14. The CDR3 extends over 15 amino acids.

The CDR3 sequence: CASSRDRVWGSPLHF. The CDR3 coding sequence is TGTGCCAGCAGCCGGGACAGGGTCTGGGGTTCACCCCTCCACTTT. The chain has TRBV6-5 and TRBJ1-6; TRBD1 matches at 9 bases. This CDR3 is built from 15 residues. Looked up from germline, CDR1 is MNHEY and CDR2 is SVGAGI. The trim removed 6 bases at V and 9 bases at J, leaving 9 bases unmatched.

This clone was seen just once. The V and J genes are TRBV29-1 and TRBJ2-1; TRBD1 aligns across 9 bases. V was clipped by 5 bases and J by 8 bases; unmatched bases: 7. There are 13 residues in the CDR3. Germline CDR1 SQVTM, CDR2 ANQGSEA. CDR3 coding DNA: TGCAGCGTTAGGACAGGGGTATGGGATGAGCAGTTCTTC. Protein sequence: CSVRTGVWDEQFF.

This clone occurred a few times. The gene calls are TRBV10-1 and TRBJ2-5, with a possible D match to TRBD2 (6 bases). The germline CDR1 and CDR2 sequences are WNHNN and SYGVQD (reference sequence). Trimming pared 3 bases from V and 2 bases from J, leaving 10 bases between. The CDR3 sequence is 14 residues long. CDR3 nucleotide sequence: TGCGCCAGCAGTGACGCAGCGGGTCAAGAGACCCAGTACTTC. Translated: CASSDAAGQETQYF.

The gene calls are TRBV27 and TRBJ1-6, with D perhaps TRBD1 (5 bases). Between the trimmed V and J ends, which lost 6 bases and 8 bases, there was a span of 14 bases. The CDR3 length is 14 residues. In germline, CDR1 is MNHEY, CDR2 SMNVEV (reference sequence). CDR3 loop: CASSPDSSYSPLHF. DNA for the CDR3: TGTGCCAGCAGCCCCGACAGTTCGTATTCACCCCTCCACTTT.

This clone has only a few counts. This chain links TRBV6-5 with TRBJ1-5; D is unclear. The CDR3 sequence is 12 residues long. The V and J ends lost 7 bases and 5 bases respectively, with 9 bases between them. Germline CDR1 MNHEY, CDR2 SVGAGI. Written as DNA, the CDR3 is TGTGCCAGCAAAGGAAGGTATCAGCCCCAGCATTTT. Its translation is CASKGRYQPQHF.

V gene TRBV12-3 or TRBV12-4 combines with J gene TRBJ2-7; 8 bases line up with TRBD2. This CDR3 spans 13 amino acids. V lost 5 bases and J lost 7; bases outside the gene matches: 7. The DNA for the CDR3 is TGTGCCAGCAGTGGAGCGGGAGTGGGGGAGCAGTACTTC. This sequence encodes CASSGAGVGEQYF.

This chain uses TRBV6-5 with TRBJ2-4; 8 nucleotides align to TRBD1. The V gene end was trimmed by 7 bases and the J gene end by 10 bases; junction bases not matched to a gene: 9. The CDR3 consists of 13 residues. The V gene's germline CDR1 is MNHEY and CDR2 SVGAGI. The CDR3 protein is CASTLGQGGIQYF. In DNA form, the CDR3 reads TGTGCCAGCACCCTAGGACAGGGCGGGATTCAGTACTTC.

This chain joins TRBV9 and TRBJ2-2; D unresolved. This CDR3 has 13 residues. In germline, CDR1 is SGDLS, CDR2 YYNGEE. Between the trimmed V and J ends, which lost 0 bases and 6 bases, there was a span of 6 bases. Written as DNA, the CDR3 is TGTGCCAGCAGCGTAGATGGGGCCGGGGAGCTGTTTTTT. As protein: CASSVDGAGELFF.

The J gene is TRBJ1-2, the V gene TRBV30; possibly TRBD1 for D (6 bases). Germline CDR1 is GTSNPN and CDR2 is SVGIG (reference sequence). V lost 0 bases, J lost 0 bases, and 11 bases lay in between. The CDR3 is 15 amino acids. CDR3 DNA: TGTGCCTGGAGTGTAAAGGGGGAGGCTAACTATGGCTACACCTTC. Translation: CAWSVKGEANYGYTF.